Here is one T cell receptor (beta chain) with its context. Unique molecular identifiers were incorporated into the prepared TCRbeta library. TCRdb analysed the PCR reads with MiXCR anew, one entry per CDR3 protein. The top ten clones hold roughly 6% of a sample with approximately 400,000 distinct CDR3 sequences, approximately 10% of them seen once. The data were obtained in a study of T-cell reconstitution after alpha-beta-depleted transplantation in children. This receptor was obtained from a human donor who donated a stem cell graft to a child with acute myeloid leukemia. The material sequenced was PBMCs from the stem cell graft donor, taken from the stem cell graft.

The CDR3 region has the DNA TGTGCCACCAGGAGGGGTAGGGGAAGCAATCAGCCCCAGCATTTT. Translating gives CATRRGRGSNQPQHF. The rearrangement links TRBV28 to TRBJ1-5; possibly TRBD1 for D (5 bases). This CDR3 spans 15 amino acids. CDR1 and CDR2 from the germline V gene are MDHEN and SYDVKM. V lost 10 bases and J 1 base, leaving 17 bases between the germline ends. The variable domain in full, completed from reference TRBV28 and TRBJ1-5, reads DVKVTQSSRYLVKRTGEKVFLECVQDMDHENMFWYRQDPGLGLRLIYFSYDVKMKEKGDIPEGYSVSREKKERFSLILESASTNQTSMYLCATRRGRGSNQPQHFGDGTRLSIL.